This entry features one T cell receptor beta chain sequence. CDR1 and CDR2 from the germline V gene are SGDLS and YYNGEE. V lost 7 bases, J lost 5 bases, and 10 bases lay in between. The CDR3 is 13 amino acids. The data belong to a study of cytomegalovirus exposure and HLA in healthy donors. The PCR ran on 60 Vbeta and 13 Jbeta primers. Sequencing was performed with immunoSEQ multiplex PCR; in TCRdb, only in-frame clones are kept and a portion is missing. In the table there are 150,000 to 200,000 clones, roughly 70% of which are singletons. The chain couples TRBV9 to TRBJ1-6; D is possibly TRBD1 (5 bases). The sequence derives from a woman aged 45-60 years in good health and CMV-seropositive. The specimen was PBMCs. CDR3 region: CASGPTDNSPLHF. The CDR3 nucleotides read TGTGCCAGCGGCCCGACAGATAATTCACCCCTCCACTTT.